The 12 T cell receptor beta chains presented below share a single source sample, sequenced in a study of response to subunit inactivated influenza vaccine. One entry per CDR3 protein, called by TCRdb with MiXCR from the RT-PCR reads. This table has a few hundred thousand distinct CDR3 sequences, roughly 20% appearing once. Sequencing was performed on PBMCs from blood, taken less than 22 months after vaccination. The receptors come from a man between 50 and 70 years old who received an inactivated influenza vaccine.

The chain recombines TRBV20-1 with TRBJ2-1, with 9 nucleotides matching TRBD2. CDR3 length: 15 residues. J was trimmed by 3 bases and V by 3 bases; bases with no gene match: 6. Germline CDR1 DFQATT, CDR2 SNEGSKA (reference sequence). The CDR3 region has the DNA TGCAGTGCTAGCGCCCTAGCGGGGTTCTACAATGAGCAGTTCTTC. Its translation is CSASALAGFYNEQFF.

The chain couples TRBV15 to TRBJ1-5; D not certain. The germline V gene encodes CDR1 LNHNV and CDR2 YYDKDF (reference sequence). The CDR3 covers 15 residues. The ends were cut back, 5 bases at V and 0 bases at J, with 11 bases in the middle. The CDR3 DNA sequence: TGTGCCACCAGCCCCCGCGGGAATAGCAATCAGCCCCAGCATTTT. It translates to CATSPRGNSNQPQHF.

This clonotype was counted only a few times. V gene TRBV7-7 combines with J gene TRBJ2-1, with D possibly matching TRBD2 (6 bases). Germline V lookup: CDR1 SSHAT, CDR2 FNYEAQ (reference sequence). This CDR3 is 15 amino acids long. Trimming cost V 5 bases and J 4 bases, with 15 bases left between them. The CDR3 protein is CASSAGGTLYNEQFF. The CDR3 region has the DNA TGTGCCAGCAGCGCCGGGGGTACCCTTTACAATGAGCAGTTCTTC.

The chain links TRBV29-1 to TRBJ2-3; 8 bases fit TRBD2. This CDR3 has 14 residues. CDR1 SQVTM and CDR2 ANQGSEA come from the germline V gene. The V and J ends lost 4 bases and 7 bases, in that order; junction bases with no gene match: 10. This chain's CDR3 is CSVGLASEGNTQYF. The CDR3 nucleotides are TGCAGCGTTGGACTAGCGAGCGAGGGAAATACGCAGTATTTT.

This clonotype occurred a few times. The chain joins TRBV4-2 to TRBJ1-2, with TRBD1 as a possible D gene (5 bases). The CDR3 is 17 residues long. Germline-derived CDR1 and CDR2 are LGHNA and YNFKEQ. The germline V and J ends were trimmed by 1 base and 12 bases, with 27 bases remaining between them. This CDR3 reads CASSQVATAEVDGFNTF. The DNA for the CDR3 is TGTGCCAGCAGCCAAGTTGCGACAGCTGAAGTGGACGGATTTAACACCTTC.

V is TRBV29-1 and J is TRBJ2-1, with 9 bases aligning to TRBD2. The CDR3 totals 13 residues. Germline V gene sequence: CDR1 SQVTM, CDR2 ANQGSEA. The V segment lost 7 bases and the J segment 2 bases; nucleotides outside the gene matches: 3. The CDR3 nucleotides are TGCAGCGGACTAGCGGATACCTACAATGAGCAGTTCTTC. It encodes CSGLADTYNEQFF.

This clonotype was detected only a few times. The chain joins TRBV5-5 to TRBJ1-5, with unresolved D. Germline CDR1 reads SGHKS; CDR2 reads YYEKEE (reference sequence). The CDR3 is 16 residues long. With 3 bases removed from V and 0 bases from J, the gap between germline ends came to 13 bases. The CDR3 protein is CASSSALGNSNQPQHF. In nucleotides, the CDR3 is TGTGCCAGCAGCTCAGCATTAGGGAATAGCAATCAGCCCCAGCATTTT. The whole variable domain, filled in from reference TRBV5-5 and TRBJ1-5, reads DAGVTQSPTHLIKTRGQQVTLRCSPISGHKSVSWYQQVLGQGPQFIFQYYEKEERGRGNFPDRFSARQFPNYSSELNVNALLLGDSALYLCASSSALGNSNQPQHFGDGTRLSIL.

This clonotype was seen ten or more times. CDR3 DNA: TGCGCCAGCAGCAACAGCAACAATGGCTACACCTTC. This gives the protein CASSNSNNGYTF. This chain uses TRBV5-1 with TRBJ1-2; no clear D gene. CDR1 is SGHRS and CDR2 is YFSETQ in the germline V gene. This CDR3 has 12 residues. The V end was cut by 4 bases, the J end by 6 bases, with 10 bases between.

In DNA form, the CDR3 reads TGTGCCATCAGAGGACTAGCTAGTACGCAGTATTTT. Encoded protein: CAIRGLASTQYF. V is TRBV10-3 and J is TRBJ2-3; 8 bases fit TRBD2. J gave up 8 bases and V 6 bases, and 4 bases lay outside the gene matches. Per the germline V gene, CDR1 is ENHRY and CDR2 is SYGVKD. This CDR3 is built from 12 residues.

CDR3 in DNA: TGCAGCGTTGATCCAGCGGGAGCCAATGAGCAGTTCTTC. Protein sequence: CSVDPAGANEQFF. J is TRBJ2-1 and V is TRBV29-1; 8 positions match TRBD2. The CDR3 has 13 residues. Germline CDR1 is SQVTM and CDR2 is ANQGSEA. V shed 3 bases and J 6 bases; nucleotides not matched to a gene: 4.

The rearrangement uses TRBV6-5 and TRBJ2-7; TRBD1 matches 10 bases. Unmatched junction bases numbered 5, after V lost 4 bases and J lost 2 bases. This CDR3 has 15 amino acids. The V gene's germline CDR1 is MNHEY and CDR2 SVGAGI. The CDR3 nucleotides are TGTGCCAGCAGTTTGGGACAGGGGAATACCTACGAGCAGTACTTC. Its translation is CASSLGQGNTYEQYF.

The V call is TRBV18, the J call TRBJ2-7; 10 positions agree with TRBD1. The CDR3 is made up of 14 amino acids. Germline CDR1 is KGHSH and CDR2 is LQKENI. The ends lost 4 bases at V and 4 bases at J; junction bases unmatched: 4. The CDR3 protein is CASSLRDRGYEQYF. The DNA for the CDR3 is TGTGCCAGCTCACTCCGGGACAGGGGTTACGAGCAGTACTTC.